The 21 T cell receptor beta chains below come from one sample, sequenced in a study of regulatory T cells in long-lasting Graves disease. According to the study, TCR beta libraries were built with iRepertoire HTBI primers and CDR3-region Arm-PCR. From the multiplex PCR reads, TCRdb called clonotypes with MiXCR, one entry per CDR3 protein. Of 450,000 to 600,000 distinct CDR3 sequences in the sample, roughly 13% were seen once. This sample's time point: newly diagnosed GD, antithyroid drugs for less than 3 months. Scientists built the TCR library using RNA that was extracted from PBMCs. The sample also formed part of further work on T cells in Graves' hyperthyroidism and ophthalmopathy.

Specimen: peripheral blood mononuclear cells (PBMCs), collected at new diagnosis, from a patient treated with antithyroid drugs. Every receptor here comes from a man aged 25-40 years with Graves disease.

This clonotype was seen at least ten times. The genes are TRBV20-1 and TRBJ1-4, with D perhaps TRBD1 (5 bases). The CDR3 sequence is 11 residues long. Per germline, CDR1 DFQATT and CDR2 SNEGSKA (reference sequence). V was cut by 8 bases and J by 7 bases, with 11 bases left in between. The CDR3 reads CSRGRGEKLFF. Written as DNA, the CDR3 is TGCAGTCGGGGGAGAGGTGAAAAACTGTTTTTT.

The sample holds many counts of this clonotype. This chain connects TRBV2 to TRBJ2-7, with D uncertain. The germline CDR1 and CDR2 sequences are SNHLY and FYNNEI. The V and J ends lost 4 bases and 5 bases respectively, with 6 bases between them. The CDR3 length is 11 residues. Here the CDR3 DNA reads TGTGCCAGCAGTGCGGCCCACGAGCAGTACTTC. Translating gives CASSAAHEQYF. The complete variable domain, with remaining parts taken from reference TRBV2 and TRBJ2-7, reads EPEVTQTPSHQVTQMGQEVILRCVPISNHLYFYWYRQILGQKVEFLVSFYNNEISEKSEIFDDQFSVERPDGSNFTLKIRSTKLEDSAMYFCASSAAHEQYFGPGTRLTVT.

This clonotype has ten or more counts. V gene TRBV30 combines with J gene TRBJ2-1, with 9 bases lining up with TRBD2. The V gene end was trimmed by 2 bases and the J gene end by 4 bases; junction bases not matched to a gene: 6. The CDR3 consists of 15 residues. Germline V gene data show CDR1 as GTSNPN and CDR2 as SVGIG (reference sequence). CDR3 in DNA: TGTGCCTGGAGTAGGGCGGGAGGGCTTTACAATGAGCAGTTCTTC. This codes for CAWSRAGGLYNEQFF.

Of note for this clonotype: It may be a read error: a sequence one base away is much more abundant. The chain couples TRBV30 to TRBJ2-7; TRBD2 aligns across 7 bases. CDR1 and CDR2 (germline): GTSNPN, SVGIG (reference sequence). V lost 4 bases and J lost 6; bases outside the gene matches: 3. CDR3 size: 11 residues. The CDR3 sequence is CAWTSGCEQYF. In DNA form, the CDR3 reads TGTGCCTGGACTAGCGGCTGCGAGCAGTACTTC.

Ten or more counts support this clonotype. The chain recombines TRBV19 with TRBJ1-3; possibly TRBD1 for D (6 bases). The CDR3 sequence is 14 residues long. V was cut by 7 bases and J by 4 bases, with 14 bases left in between. Germline values: CDR1 LNHDA, CDR2 SQIVND (reference sequence). The CDR3 DNA sequence: TGTGCCAGTAAGCCGGGACAATCAGGAAACACCATATATTTT. It encodes CASKPGQSGNTIYF.

This clonotype was seen ten or more times. CDR3 sequence reads: CASSEKKNLDRNQPQHF. CDR3 nucleotide sequence: TGTGCCAGCAGTGAGAAAAAAAACTTGGACCGCAATCAGCCCCAGCATTTT. The J gene is TRBJ1-5, the V gene TRBV6-2 or TRBV6-3; D is unresolved. V shed 5 bases and J shed 2 bases, with 19 bases lying between them. The germline CDR1 and CDR2 sequences are MNHEY and SVGEGT. The CDR3 runs to 17 residues.

This clonotype was picked up a small number of times. This chain joins TRBV2 and TRBJ1-5, with D possibly being TRBD1 (6 bases). The CDR3 spans 14 residues. CDR1 is SNHLY and CDR2 is FYNNEI in the germline V gene. Deletions cut 4 bases from V and 3 bases from J, with 10 bases between. CDR3 DNA: TGTGCCAGCAGTGCGCGGGACACCAATCAGCCCCAGCATTTT. Its protein is CASSARDTNQPQHF.

This clonotype occurred a few times. The genes are TRBV20-1 and TRBJ2-2; D unresolved. Germline V lookup: CDR1 DFQATT, CDR2 SNEGSKA (reference sequence). V was pared by 2 bases and J by 2 bases, with 6 bases between. CDR3 length equals 13 residues. CDR3: CSARRDNTGELFF. CDR3 sequence (DNA): TGCAGTGCTAGACGAGACAACACCGGGGAGCTGTTTTTT.

This clonotype has a count of ten or more. The CDR3 coding sequence is TGTGCCAGCAGCGCGTCCGGGACAGGGACGGAGACCCAGTACTTC. This codes for CASSASGTGTETQYF. V is TRBV7-2 and J is TRBJ2-5; TRBD1 matches 9 bases. This CDR3 spans 15 amino acids. The V segment lost 5 bases and the J segment 5 bases; nucleotides outside the gene matches: 9. Per germline, CDR1 SGHTA and CDR2 FQGNSA.

In this sample, this clonotype turned up many times. V is TRBV11-2 and J is TRBJ1-1; 7 bases agree with TRBD1. From germline, CDR1 is SGHAT and CDR2 FQNNGV. V lost 8 bases and J lost 1; bases outside the gene matches: 13. This CDR3 is built from 16 residues. Written as DNA, the CDR3 is TGTGCCAGCTCGAAGGGGGCCCCTTATACGAACACTGAAGCTTTCTTT. Translated, it gives CASSKGAPYTNTEAFF. Full variable domain (missing parts from reference TRBV11-2 and TRBJ1-1): EAGVAQSPRYKIIEKRQSVAFWCNPISGHATLYWYQQILGQGPKLLIQFQNNGVVDDSQLPKDRFSAERLKGVDSTLKIQPAKLEDSAVYLCASSKGAPYTNTEAFFGQGTRLTVV.

This clonotype was detected many times. This chain links TRBV6-1 with TRBJ1-1, with TRBD1 matching over 11 bases. Trimming removed 0 bases from V and 4 bases from J; junction bases left unmatched: 1. This CDR3 region has 15 residues. CDR1 is MNHNS, CDR2 SASEGT, per germline. The chain's CDR3 is CASSEAGTGGTEAFF. For the CDR3, the DNA is TGTGCCAGCAGTGAAGCGGGGACAGGGGGCACTGAAGCTTTCTTT.

This clonotype occurred a few times. The chain is built from TRBV4-2 and TRBJ2-2; 9 nucleotides line up with TRBD2. V was pared by 5 bases and J by 3 bases, with 7 bases of the junction left unmatched. Germline CDR1 LGHNA, CDR2 YNFKEQ. The CDR3 consists of 16 residues. The CDR3, as DNA: TGTGCCAGCAGCGCCAGCGGGAGGACGGACACCGGGGAGCTGTTTTTT. It translates to CASSASGRTDTGELFF.

This clonotype was recorded many times. V usage is TRBV20-1 and J usage is TRBJ2-7; TRBD2 agrees at 9 bases. Germline CDR1 DFQATT, CDR2 SNEGSKA (reference sequence). The CDR3 loop spans 13 amino acids. V lost 8 bases and J lost 0; bases outside the gene matches: 5. The DNA of the CDR3 is TGCAGTCTTAGCGGGGGCAGCTCCTACGAGCAGTACTTC. It translates to CSLSGGSSYEQYF.

The rearrangement links TRBV7-2 to TRBJ2-1, with a weak D call TRBD2 (6 bases). In germline, CDR1 is SGHTA, CDR2 FQGNSA. The CDR3 runs to 14 residues. Between the trimmed V and J ends, which lost 2 bases and 13 bases, there was a span of 18 bases. CDR3 amino acids: CASSLNFGLYPQFF. CDR3 bases: TGTGCCAGCAGCTTAAATTTCGGACTATACCCCCAGTTCTTC.

Here the CDR3 DNA reads TGTGCCAGCAGCTTAGACTGGGGAGAGACCCAGTACTTC. This encodes CASSLDWGETQYF. The J gene is TRBJ2-5, the V gene TRBV7-9; D is unclear. The CDR3 has 13 residues. V was clipped by 1 base and J by 4 bases, with 7 bases between them. CDR1 SEHNR and CDR2 FQNEAQ come from the germline V gene (reference sequence).

This clonotype was observed a single time. The chain carries TRBV5-6 and TRBJ1-5; D is possibly TRBD1 (5 bases). From germline, CDR1 is SGHDT and CDR2 YYEEEE. The CDR3 has 15 amino acids. The V end lost 3 bases, the J end lost 5 bases, and 15 bases lay between the germline ends. DNA for the CDR3: TGTGCCAGCAGCTATGGGACCCCCGCGGATCAGCCCCAGCATTTT. The encoded protein is CASSYGTPADQPQHF. The whole variable domain, remainder taken from reference TRBV5-6 and TRBJ1-5, is DAGVTQSPTHLIKTRGQQVTLRCSPKSGHDTVSWYQQALGQGPQFIFQYYEEEERQRGNFPDRFSGHQFPNYSSELNVNALLLGDSALYLCASSYGTPADQPQHFGDGTRLSIL.

With respect to this clonotype: The junction shows a germline mismatch at one end, possibly a read error. This chain connects TRBV7-2 to TRBJ2-5, with unresolved D. The V gene's germline CDR1 is SGHTA and CDR2 FQGNSA. This CDR3 has 12 residues. The CDR3 DNA reads as TGTGCCAGCAGCTTATCCCGAGAGACCCGGTACTTC. This sequence encodes CASSLSRETRYF.

This clonotype was found many times. V usage is TRBV7-9 and J usage is TRBJ1-2; D unclear. The CDR3 covers 13 residues. Trimming removed 2 bases from V and 6 bases from J, with 10 bases in between. Germline V gene data show CDR1 as SEHNR and CDR2 as FQNEAQ (reference sequence). The CDR3 loop is CASSLREHDGYTF. The CDR3, as DNA: TGTGCCAGCAGCTTAAGAGAACACGATGGCTACACCTTC.

This clonotype came up many times. The genes are TRBV28 and TRBJ2-2; 16 bases line up with TRBD2. The V segment lost 4 bases and the J segment 4 bases; nucleotides outside the gene matches: 6. The CDR3 covers 18 residues. Germline-derived CDR1 and CDR2 are MDHEN and SYDVKM. In DNA, the CDR3 is TGTGCCAGCAGTTCTGGGACTAGCGGGAGGGCCGTCACCGGGGAGCTGTTTTTT. The encoded protein is CASSSGTSGRAVTGELFF.

Of note for this clonotype: Since a far larger clone is one base different, this is likely a read error. This CDR3 is CASIPQGGTGEQFF. DNA of the CDR3: TGTGCCAGCATTCCACAGGGGGGGACGGGGGAGCAGTTCTTC. The chain combines TRBV2 with TRBJ2-1; D may be TRBD1 (8 bases). The length of the CDR3 is 14 residues. The V gene lost 7 bases and the J gene lost 10 bases, with 20 bases spanning the gap. Germline V gene sequence: CDR1 SNHLY, CDR2 FYNNEI.

This clonotype was counted at least ten times. The V and J genes are TRBV27 and TRBJ1-2; TRBD1 matches 9 bases. This CDR3 is built from 13 residues. The germline V gene encodes CDR1 MNHEY and CDR2 SMNVEV (reference sequence). V trimming: 5 bases; J trimming: 8 bases; junction bases outside the gene matches: 6. The CDR3 protein is CASSPRTGAGYTF. CDR3 bases: TGTGCCAGCAGTCCCCGGACAGGGGCCGGCTACACCTTC.